This T cell receptor (beta chain) was documented in a study of tumour-infiltrating T cells in Burkitt lymphoma. Germline V CDR1 and CDR2: SGHRS, YFSETQ. The CDR3 is made up of 13 amino acids. With 5 bases removed from V and 2 bases from J, the gap between germline ends came to 10 bases. The table came from immunoSEQ multiplex PCR; TCRdb's copy has only in-frame clones and leaves some out. The sample holds 11,000 to 15,000 clones, around 30% seen once. Sequencing was done on a sample of tumor tissue. This TCR derives from a human donor with diffuse large B-cell lymphoma. The chain employs TRBV5-1 and TRBJ2-5; D unresolved. The CDR3 region is CASRGGNQETQYF. DNA for the CDR3: TGCGCCAGCAGGGGCGGTAATCAAGAGACCCAGTACTTC.